Described below is a single T cell receptor beta chain sequence and its context. Its cognate antigen has yet to be identified. One base away there is no much larger clone; base qualities are not given. The sample belongs to a study of regulatory dendritic cells for organ transplantation (dated by TCRdb to 2017 to 2019). Regarding the research as a whole: TCRbeta repertoires were sequenced from sorted naive and memory CD4+ and CD8+ T cells before and after allostimulation with regulatory or mature dendritic cells. General study outcomes and caveats: The repertoires of naive CD4+ and CD8+ T cells were highly diverse, while memory cell repertoires were less diverse, with memory CD8+ cells being the most oligoclonal. In both subjects, allostimulation led to expansion of memory CD8+ clones, although regulatory dendritic cells appeared to cause more limited expansion than mature dendritic cells did. Among the resting subsets, memory CD8+ T cells contained the most alloreactive TCR clonotypes. Only a couple of subjects were sequenced, and considerable between-individual heterogeneity in the alloreactive memory CD8+ T cell pool was noted by the authors.

FACS was used to sort naive T cells as CD45RA+ cells and memory T cells as CD45RO+ CD4+ or CD8+ cells. T cells for TCR sequencing came from a couple of healthy control subjects. Sorted T cell subsets that were not stimulated were used as baseline controls for the mixed lymphocyte reactions. The Qiagen DNeasy Blood & Tissue Kit was used for extraction of genomic DNA. A multiplexed two-step PCR with Vbeta-specific forward primers and Jbeta-specific reverse primers was used to amplify the TCRbeta CDR3 regions. TCRbeta libraries were sequenced on an Illumina instrument through the immunoSEQ service. Regarding the original processing steps: V, D and J genes were assigned using IMGT annotation, and counts were corrected for multiplex PCR bias using synthetic CDR3 analogues. In the immunoSEQ Analyzer, repertoire clonality was calculated as one minus the normalized Shannon entropy. Whether a clone counted as expanded was decided by Fisher's exact test with Benjamini-Hochberg false discovery rate control and a two-tailed cutoff of P<0.01. Imported from immuneACCESS, the table was reduced by TCRdb to in-frame sequences with V and J called. These copies leave out some clones; in studies compared against another copy, an unresolved V gene accounts for under half, and the cause of the remainder is not known. The D gene and trimming were derived from the DNA, and the V and J assignments and clone size from that table. The sample has some 40,000 clones on record, about 89% of them singletons. Around 0.11% of the sample is in the top ten clones.

Sequencing was carried out using naive CD8+ T cells from blood. The meaning of the sample's cell subset or site label: CD45RA+ naive T cells. This TCR derives from a human donor in good health.

The DNA sequence is given as TGTGCCAGCAGCCAAGTCCCAAGCTCTGGAAACACCATATATTTT. This translates into CASSQVPSSGNTIYF. Recombination connected TRBV4-2 to TRBJ1-3; the D gene is unclear. CDR1 and CDR2 are drawn from the germline V gene: LGHNA, YNFKEQ. V is clipped by 1 base and J by 0 bases, and the sequence between their germline boundaries is 7 bases long. Including the terminal cysteine and phenylalanine, the CDR3 comprises 15 residues. Only the CDR3 DNA stays, 45 bases, in frame from base 1.